This T cell receptor (beta chain) was identified during a study of T cell responses to AZD1222 COVID-19 vaccine. Findings of the study overall: Spike-specific TCR repertoires showed rising breadth and depth after two AZD1222 doses. White British donors predominated, females outnumbered males, and clonal diversity was possibly underestimated.

A remark on this clone: Its target is unknown.

Trimming removed 3 bases from V and 2 bases from J, with 2 bases in between. This CDR3 region has 11 residues. The germline CDR1 and CDR2 sequences are MNHEY and SMNVEV (reference sequence). TCRdb's copy holds only in-frame clones and misses some; the assay was immunoSEQ multiplex PCR. The sample shows roughly 120,000 clones, roughly 84% of them seen only once. The sequencing used peripheral blood, collected on day 0 of AZD1222 vaccination. This TCR derives from an adult in good health. V gene TRBV27 combines with J gene TRBJ2-7; D uncertain. The CDR3 sequence: CASSLAYEQYF. CDR3 coding DNA: TGTGCCAGCAGTTTGGCCTACGAGCAGTACTTC.